The entry below gives a single T cell receptor (beta chain) sequence along with its context. The antigen remains unidentified. This entry comes from a study of shared clonotypes between healthy human individuals. Deep level was the assay's run setting. Repertoires were generated with immunoSEQ multiplex PCR, while TCRdb's copy carries only in-frame clones and drops some. The profile shows 1,500,000 or so clones, approximately 96% of them singletons. The V and J ends lost 6 bases and 4 bases, in that order; junction bases with no gene match: 5. The CDR3 spans 14 residues. Germline V CDR1 and CDR2: MGHDK, SYGVNS. Study-wide results and caveats: Tissue TCR repertoires likely differ from these blood-only repertoires. At large depth, rarefaction still showed sorted-subset sequencing to be incomplete.

The source material was naive CD4+ T cells sorted from blood. The subset: CD45RA+ positively selected. J is TRBJ2-2 and V is TRBV25-1; 7 bases fit TRBD1. This TCR was recovered from a man aged 30-40 years in good health. CDR3 protein: CASRTGQSTGELFF. The CDR3 bases are TGTGCCAGCAGGACGGGACAGAGCACCGGGGAGCTGTTTTTT.